The rows below give T cell receptor beta chains drawn from one sample of a study of T cells in Graves' hyperthyroidism and ophthalmopathy. Via MiXCR, TCRdb re-called the multiplex PCR reads, giving one row per CDR3 protein. The table has about 200,000 distinct CDR3 sequences, about a sixth seen once. The material sequenced was blood. The origin of the receptors is a man between 40 and 49 years old with Graves' hyperthyroidism. The CDR3 runs from the conserved cysteine through the conserved F or W. The D gene is left open where the match is weak. Rows may omit the clone size; those that give it use once, few, many or a size class.

V	length	size	J	D	DNA	CDR3
TRBV2	14	many	TRBJ2-4	NA	TGTGCCAGCAGTGAAGGGGGCGCCAAAAGCATTCAGTACTTC	CASSEGGAKSIQYF
TRBV27	13	few	TRBJ2-1	NA	TGTGCCAGCAGTCCCCAACTGAACAATGAGCAGTTCTTC	CASSPQLNNEQFF
TRBV10-2	13	many	TRBJ2-5	NA	TGCGCCAGCAGTGTGAGGGGTAGGGAGACCCAGTACTTC	CASSVRGRETQYF
TRBV19	15	NA	TRBJ1-5	NA	TGTGCCAGTAGTATAGTGCCAGGGACGTATCAGCCCCAGCATTTT	CASSIVPGTYQPQHF
TRBV28	18	many	TRBJ1-1	NA	TGTGCCAGCAGAGAACGAGACGTCTTGGGTTTAACTTTTACTGAAGCTTTCTTT	CASRERDVLGLTFTEAFF
TRBV5-1	18	many	TRBJ2-3	TRBD2	TGCGCCAGCAGCTTGGCTAGCGGGGCATTCCCTAGCACAGATACGCAGTATTTT	CASSLASGAFPSTDTQYF
TRBV10-3	17	few	TRBJ1-4	NA	TGTGCCATCAGTGAGTCACCAGGTCGGGGCAGGGATGAAAAACTGTTTTTT	CAISESPGRGRDEKLFF
TRBV13	13	many	TRBJ1-2	NA	TGTGCCAGCAGCTTAGGGGGTAGCTATGGCTACACCTTC	CASSLGGSYGYTF
TRBV27	16	many	TRBJ1-1	NA	TGTGCCATCAAACCCTTTGCCGGGACGGCGAACACTGAAGCTTTCTTT	CAIKPFAGTANTEAFF
TRBV5-5	13	few	TRBJ1-5	NA	TGTGCCAGCAGCAAAGTCCCTAATCAGCCCCAGCATTTT	CASSKVPNQPQHF
TRBV20-1	12	NA	TRBJ2-2	NA	NA	CSAPGEPGSCFF
TRBV7-2	14	many	TRBJ1-2	NA	TGTGCCAGCAGCTTAGCCAGGACTAACTATGGCTACACCTTC	CASSLARTNYGYTF
TRBV7-8	12	many	TRBJ2-5	NA	TGTGCCAGCAGTCCCGCCCAAGAGACCCAGTACTTC	CASSPAQETQYF
TRBV6-2/TRBV6-3	16	many	TRBJ1-5	NA	TGTGCCAGCAGTTACGGGGGGACTAGATCCAATCAGCCCCAGCATTTT	CASSYGGTRSNQPQHF
TRBV7-8	14	many	TRBJ2-7	TRBD1	TGTGCCAGCAGCGCGGGACAGGGGTCCTACGAGCAGTACTTC	CASSAGQGSYEQYF
TRBV2	15	many	TRBJ2-3	TRBD2	TGTGCCAGCGGCTCTACTAGCGGGGCCCAAGATACGCAGTATTTT	CASGSTSGAQDTQYF
TRBV11-2	17	many	TRBJ2-1	TRBD2	TGTGCCAGCAGCTTAGCGTTGTCTAGCGGGGGCCACAATGAGCAGTTCTTC	CASSLALSSGGHNEQFF
TRBV2	13	many	TRBJ1-1	NA	TGTGCCAGCAGCGCCTCGGGCCCGGGGAAAGCTTTCTTT	CASSASGPGKAFF
TRBV6-2/TRBV6-3	15	many	TRBJ2-5	TRBD2	TGTGCCAGCAGCTTGACTAGCGGGGGGATCAAGACCCAGTACTTC	CASSLTSGGIKTQYF
TRBV6-2/TRBV6-3	14	NA	TRBJ2-4	NA	TGTGCCAGCAGCCCTCTGGGGGCCAAAAACATTCAGTACTTC	CASSPLGAKNIQYF
TRBV5-1	13	many	TRBJ2-2	NA	TGCGCCAGCTCCTATGGGCACGGCGGGGAGCTGTTTTTT	CASSYGHGGELFF
TRBV19	14	NA	TRBJ1-1	TRBD1	TGTGCCAGTACCTTAGGACAGGGCTGGACTGAAGCTTTCTTT	CASTLGQGWTEAFF
TRBV7-2	17	many	TRBJ2-4	TRBD1	TGTGCCAGCAGCCCTCGAGGACAGGGAACAAGTGGAAACATTCAGTACTTC	CASSPRGQGTSGNIQYF
TRBV3-1	14	few	TRBJ2-1	TRBD1	TGTGCCAGCACCCTGGACAGGGGATTCAATGAGCAGTTCTTC	CASTLDRGFNEQFF
TRBV7-8	13	many	TRBJ2-5	NA	TGTGCCAGCAGCCAGGACAGAGTAGAGACCCAGTACTTC	CASSQDRVETQYF
TRBV20-1	13	NA	TRBJ1-2	NA	TGCAGTGCTAGAGAAGGCAGCTTCTATGGCTACACCTTC	CSAREGSFYGYTF
TRBV6-1	11	many	TRBJ1-1	TRBD1	TGTGCCAGCAGTTCAACAGGGGGCTCATTCTTT	CASSSTGGSFF
TRBV20-1	15	many	TRBJ1-2	NA	TGCAGTGCCACCTCGGGCCAAGAGCGTAACTATGGCTACACCTTC	CSATSGQERNYGYTF
TRBV7-2	10	many	TRBJ2-5	TRBD2	TGTGCCACGGGGGGGGAGACCCAGTACTTC	CATGGETQYF
TRBV28	14	many	TRBJ2-5	TRBD1	TGTGCCAGCAGTTCGGGACAGTTCCAAGAGACCCAGTACTTC	CASSSGQFQETQYF
TRBV7-2	16	many	TRBJ2-5	TRBD2	TGTGCCAGCAGCTTCGGACTAGCGGGGAGTTATGAGACCCAGTACTTC	CASSFGLAGSYETQYF
TRBV2	13	many	TRBJ2-5	NA	TGTGCCAGCAGTGAACGTAGGTTAGAGACCCAGTACTTC	CASSERRLETQYF
TRBV27	16	many	TRBJ2-1	TRBD2	TGTGCCAGCAGTTTATCCGCGGCGGGGGGATCCCTTGAGCAGTTCTTC	CASSLSAAGGSLEQFF
TRBV7-3	16	few	TRBJ2-3	TRBD1	TGTGCCAGCAGCTTGACGGGACAGGGGGCTTGGGATACGCAGTATTTT	CASSLTGQGAWDTQYF
TRBV28	13	few	TRBJ2-1	NA	TGTGCCAGCAGTCCCCACGTAAGGGGTACGCAGTTCTTC	CASSPHVRGTQFF
TRBV12-3/TRBV12-4	15	NA	TRBJ2-1	TRBD1	TGTGCCAGCAGTTTTGGGGACAGGGTATTCAATGAGCAGTTCTTC	CASSFGDRVFNEQFF
TRBV2	12	many	TRBJ1-2	NA	TGTGCCAGCAAGGCGGGAAACTATGGCTACACCTTC	CASKAGNYGYTF
TRBV20-1	13	many	TRBJ2-5	NA	TGCAGTGCTCCTCTCCAGGGTCAAGAGACCCAGTACTTC	CSAPLQGQETQYF
TRBV2	15	few	TRBJ2-7	TRBD2	TGTGCCAGCAGTGTCCGAAGCGGGGGTTCCTACGAGCAGTACTTC	CASSVRSGGSYEQYF
TRBV6-1	14	NA	TRBJ1-5	NA	TGTGCCAGCAACTCGATCAGTAGCAATCAGCCCCAGCATTTT	CASNSISSNQPQHF
TRBV24-1	13	NA	TRBJ2-7	TRBD1	TGTGCCACCAGTGAGGGGACAGGGGCCGAGCAGTACTTC	CATSEGTGAEQYF
TRBV15	13	few	TRBJ2-1	TRBD2	TGTGCCACCGCGAGGCGGGGGGGCTTTGAGCAGTTCTTC	CATARRGGFEQFF
TRBV13	14	many	TRBJ2-1	NA	TGTGCCAGCAGCTACCAGACTTCCTACAATGAGCAGTTCTTC	CASSYQTSYNEQFF
TRBV7-8	15	many	TRBJ2-5	TRBD2	TGTGCCAGCAGCTTTCGACTAGCGAGGCAAGAGACCCAGTACTTC	CASSFRLARQETQYF
TRBV20-1	11	few	TRBJ2-7	TRBD1	TGCAGTGCGACAGGGGTCTACGAGCAGTACTTC	CSATGVYEQYF
TRBV20-1	13	NA	TRBJ1-5	NA	TGTAGTGCTAGGGAACAGGGAAATCAGCCCCAGCATTTT	CSAREQGNQPQHF
TRBV19	12	NA	TRBJ2-1	NA	TGTGCCAGTAGCGGGTTGGACAATGAGCAGTTCTTC	CASSGLDNEQFF
TRBV18	14	many	TRBJ2-7	NA	TGTGCCAGCTCACCACAATCAGGGGCCTTGGAGCAGTACTTC	CASSPQSGALEQYF
TRBV2	14	NA	TRBJ2-2	NA	TGTGCCTGCAGTAGTAGCACGGGGACCGGGGAGCTGTTTTTT	CACSSSTGTGELFF
TRBV5-1	15	many	TRBJ1-5	TRBD1	TGCGCCAGCACCCCTGGGGACAGTAGCAATCAGCCCCAGCATTTT	CASTPGDSSNQPQHF
TRBV20-1	14	NA	TRBJ1-4	NA	TGCAGTGCTAGATTTAGGTCTCAGGTTGAAAAACTGTTTTTT	CSARFRSQVEKLFF
TRBV4-3	15	NA	TRBJ2-7	NA	TGCGCCAGCAGCCATGGTTGGGACGGAGCCTACGAGCAGTACTTC	CASSHGWDGAYEQYF
TRBV11-2	15	many	TRBJ2-1	TRBD1	TGTGCCAGCAGCCTATCGGGACAGGCCCTCAATGAGCAGTTCTTC	CASSLSGQALNEQFF
TRBV7-3	17	NA	TRBJ2-1	TRBD2	TGTGCCAGCAGCCGACTAGCGGGGGCTAGCTCCTACAATGAGCAGTTCTTC	CASSRLAGASSYNEQFF
TRBV5-1	14	NA	TRBJ2-3	NA	TGCGCCAGCAGCTTCCGACGAAGCACAGATACGCAGTATTTT	CASSFRRSTDTQYF
TRBV19	12	NA	TRBJ1-3	NA	TGTGCCAGTCCATCGAACGGAAACACCATATATTTT	CASPSNGNTIYF
TRBV20-1	16	many	TRBJ2-1	TRBD1	TGCAGTGCTAGAGATCAGGGGGCCACTTCCTACAATGAGCAGTTCTTC	CSARDQGATSYNEQFF
TRBV5-6	14	many	TRBJ2-5	NA	TGTGCCAGCAGCGCCGCCATGGGCGGGGAGACCCAGTACTTC	CASSAAMGGETQYF
TRBV7-2	14	NA	TRBJ1-6	NA	TGTGCCAGCAGCTTCCCAGGGTCAAATTCACCCCTCCACTTT	CASSFPGSNSPLHF